The 22 T cell receptor beta chains below come from one sample, sequenced in a study of shared clonotypes between healthy human individuals. Data came from immunoSEQ multiplex PCR; TCRdb stores just in-frame clones and leaves some out. The sample has 600,000 to 750,000 clones; roughly 91% are singletons. The sample was memory CD8+ T cells from PBMCs. As to subset: CD45RO+ cells pooled with CCR7-negative TemRA cells. These receptors all come from a man aged 18 to 29 in good health. Some clones in this sample may be carry-over from other donors' samples.

The chain uses TRBV27 and TRBJ1-5, with 7 bases identical to TRBD1. Trimming took 3 bases from V and 7 from J; bases not matched to a gene: 6. The CDR3 is made up of 14 amino acids. The germline V gene has CDR1 MNHEY and CDR2 SMNVEV (reference sequence). DNA of the CDR3: TGTGCCAGCAGTTTTACAGGGGAGGGACAGCCCCAGCATTTT. Protein product: CASSFTGEGQPQHF.

The gene calls are TRBV11-1 and TRBJ2-2; D is ambiguous. V was shortened by 4 bases and J by 5 bases, with 11 bases between the two germline ends. Germline CDR1 and CDR2: SGHAT and FQDESV (reference sequence). The CDR3 totals 14 residues. The CDR3: CASSSTRWTGELFF. For the CDR3, the DNA is TGTGCCAGCAGCTCCACGAGGTGGACCGGGGAGCTGTTTTTT.

A note on this clone: The same CDR3 can be traced to other DNA sequences in this sample. V is TRBV27 and J is TRBJ2-1; D gene uncertain. The germline V gene has CDR1 MNHEY and CDR2 SMNVEV (reference sequence). The CDR3 is 13 amino acids. V was cut by 3 bases and J by 4 bases, with 7 bases left in between. The CDR3 here is CASSLVRYNEQFF. The CDR3 DNA follows: TGTGCCAGCAGTTTGGTCAGGTACAATGAGCAGTTCTTC.

This chain links TRBV6-1 with TRBJ2-3; TRBD2 might be the D (5 bases). CDR1 and CDR2 (germline): MNHNS, SASEGT. The CDR3 has 18 amino acids. Trimming took 2 bases from V and 3 from J, leaving 21 bases between them. CDR3 sequence: CASSERWETGFVTDTQYF. The DNA of the CDR3 is TGTGCCAGCAGTGAAAGGTGGGAGACGGGTTTTGTTACAGATACGCAGTATTTT.

The chain combines TRBV5-4 with TRBJ2-7; D call uncertain. CDR3 length: 16 amino acids. V lost 0 bases and J lost 2, with 15 bases in between. The V gene's germline CDR1 is SGHNT and CDR2 YYREEE (reference sequence). In DNA, the CDR3 is TGTGCCAGCAGCTTGGCCGAGGAGCGCCCTCCCTACGAGCAGTACTTC. Amino acid sequence: CASSLAEERPPYEQYF.

The rearrangement joins TRBV4-2 to TRBJ2-1; D perhaps matches TRBD2 (5 bases). The germline V gene encodes CDR1 LGHNA and CDR2 YNFKEQ. V was shortened by 0 bases and J by 4 bases, with 16 bases between the two germline ends. The CDR3 loop spans 17 amino acids. The CDR3 loop reads CASSQDGLGGGYNEQFF. The DNA for the CDR3 is TGTGCCAGCAGCCAAGACGGGCTGGGCGGAGGATACAATGAGCAGTTCTTC.

This chain joins TRBV5-1 and TRBJ1-4; 7 bases agree with TRBD1. V lost 2 bases, J lost 0 bases, and 13 bases stayed unmatched. Germline assignment: CDR1 SGHRS and CDR2 YFSETQ. This CDR3 is 19 amino acids long. The CDR3 protein is CASSFYSGTVTATNEKLFF. CDR3 nucleotide sequence: TGCGCCAGCAGCTTTTACTCCGGGACAGTAACTGCAACTAATGAAAAACTGTTTTTT.

This sequence joins TRBV28 and TRBJ1-5, with TRBD1 identical over 7 bases. V trimming: 1 base; J trimming: 5 bases; junction bases outside the gene matches: 5. The CDR3 consists of 15 residues. CDR1 MDHEN and CDR2 SYDVKM come from the germline V gene. This chain's CDR3 is CASSLSRDRYQPQHF. The DNA of the CDR3 is TGTGCCAGCAGTTTATCTCGGGACAGATATCAGCCCCAGCATTTT.

The CDR3 bases are TGTGCCAGCAGCTTAGTGCTGGCGGCGGATACGCAGTATTTT. Protein: CASSLVLAADTQYF. The chain recombines TRBV7-8 with TRBJ2-3; no definite D call. Germline V CDR1 and CDR2: SGHVS, FQNEAQ. V was clipped by 1 base and J by 6 bases, with 11 bases between them. This CDR3 region has 14 residues.

V gene TRBV28 combines with J gene TRBJ2-1, with D maybe TRBD2 (6 bases). Trimming took 8 bases from V and 8 from J, leaving 16 bases between them. CDR3 size: 13 residues. Germline CDR1 and CDR2: MDHEN and SYDVKM. CDR3 region: CASEMGGAHEQFF. DNA for the CDR3: TGTGCCAGCGAAATGGGGGGTGCCCATGAGCAGTTCTTC.

This chain links TRBV9 with TRBJ2-2, with TRBD1 matching 8 bases. Germline V CDR1 and CDR2: SGDLS, YYNGEE. After removal of 3 bases from V and 3 bases from J, the junction contained 1 base not matched to a gene. CDR3 length: 14 amino acids. CDR3 DNA: TGTGCCAGCAGCGGACAGGGGTACACCGGGGAGCTGTTTTTT. It specifies CASSGQGYTGELFF.

This chain uses TRBV30 with TRBJ2-7, with 9 bases identical to TRBD1. The V and J ends lost 3 bases and 4 bases, in that order; junction bases with no gene match: 4. Germline V gives CDR1 GTSNPN, CDR2 SVGIG (reference sequence). The CDR3 spans 13 residues. The CDR3 region is CAWSPTGGYEQYF. For the CDR3, the DNA is TGTGCCTGGAGCCCGACAGGGGGATACGAGCAGTACTTC. The full variable domain, rest sourced from reference TRBV30 and TRBJ2-7, is SQTIHQWPATLVQPVGSPLSLECTVEGTSNPNLYWYRQAAGRGLQLLFYSVGIGQISSEVPQNLSASRPQDRQFILSSKKLLLSDSGFYLCAWSPTGGYEQYFGPGTRLTVT.

Only one count was recorded for this clone. V is TRBV29-1 and J is TRBJ2-5, with TRBD2 matching over 7 bases. The length of the CDR3 is 14 residues. The ends lost 1 base at V and 3 bases at J; junction bases unmatched: 5. Germline V CDR1 and CDR2: SQVTM, ANQGSEA. The CDR3 nucleotides are TGCAGCGTTGAAGGCGGGAGAGGGGAAGAGACCCAGTACTTC. The encoded protein is CSVEGGRGEETQYF.

This chain uses TRBV9 with TRBJ2-3; D uncertain. Germline V gene lookup returns CDR1 SGDLS and CDR2 YYNGEE. V lost 0 bases and J lost 3, with 14 bases in between. This CDR3 is built from 16 residues. CDR3 amino acids: CASSVGLPLTTDTQYF. The CDR3 DNA reads TGTGCCAGCAGCGTAGGTCTCCCGCTCACGACAGATACGCAGTATTTT.

This sequence joins TRBV29-1 and TRBJ2-5; 7 bases match TRBD2. V shed 4 bases and J 5 bases; nucleotides not matched to a gene: 10. Germline V gives CDR1 SQVTM, CDR2 ANQGSEA. The CDR3 has 14 residues. CDR3 bases: TGCAGCGTTGTAGGTGGGAGGGCCAGGGAGACCCAGTACTTC. Translated: CSVVGGRARETQYF.

The rearrangement joins TRBV7-9 to TRBJ2-7; 9 nucleotides line up with TRBD2. With V trimmed by 4 bases and J by 4 bases, 8 bases remained unmatched. The CDR3 is made up of 15 amino acids. From germline, CDR1 is SEHNR and CDR2 FQNEAQ (reference sequence). The CDR3 here is CASSSFSGSPYEQYF. The CDR3 DNA reads TGTGCCAGCAGCTCTTTTAGCGGGAGTCCGTACGAGCAGTACTTC.

Regarding this clone: Other DNA sequences in the sample encode the same CDR3. The rearrangement joins TRBV27 to TRBJ1-2, with D possibly TRBD1 on 5 matching bases. CDR1 MNHEY and CDR2 SMNVEV come from the germline V gene (reference sequence). V lost 6 bases and J lost 2, with 10 bases in between. The length of the CDR3 is 13 residues. The CDR3 reads CASSPRGNYGYTF. In DNA form, the CDR3 reads TGTGCCAGCAGCCCGCGGGGGAACTATGGCTACACCTTC.

J is TRBJ2-2 and V is TRBV6-5; D may be TRBD2 (7 bases). The germline V gene has CDR1 MNHEY and CDR2 SVGAGI. Trimming stripped 8 bases from V and 6 bases from J, with 13 bases between. This CDR3 region has 13 residues. The DNA of the CDR3 is TGTGCCAGCTACTTAGGGGGGGCCGGGGAGCTGTTTTTT. Protein: CASYLGGAGELFF.

This sequence joins TRBV7-9 and TRBJ2-4, with 7 bases lining up with TRBD1. V lost 5 bases to trimming and J lost 6 bases; unmatched junction nucleotides: 10. Germline values: CDR1 SEHNR, CDR2 FQNEAQ (reference sequence). The CDR3 runs to 15 residues. CDR3 nucleotide sequence: TGTGCCAGCAGCCCGAAAGACAGGGCCGGAAACATTCAGTACTTC. Amino acids: CASSPKDRAGNIQYF. Together with reference TRBV7-9 and TRBJ2-4, the CDR3 gives the full variable domain: DTGVSQNPRHKITKRGQNVTFRCDPISEHNRLYWYRQTLGQGPEFLTYFQNEAQLEKSRLLSDRFSAERPKGSFSTLEIQRTEQGDSAMYLCASSPKDRAGNIQYFGAGTRLSVL.

The J gene is TRBJ1-2, the V gene TRBV28, with D maybe TRBD1 (5 bases). The germline V gene has CDR1 MDHEN and CDR2 SYDVKM. Trimming stripped 3 bases from V and 6 bases from J, with 20 bases between. The CDR3 extends over 16 amino acids. CDR3 nucleotide sequence: TGTGCCAGCAGTTTTTTGGGGGTTAGGGGTGGCAATGGCTACACCTTC. It translates to CASSFLGVRGGNGYTF.

In the case of this clone: Other DNA variants within this sample encode the same CDR3. The V and J genes are TRBV7-8 and TRBJ2-7; 11 bases agree with TRBD2. Germline V gives CDR1 SGHVS, CDR2 FQNEAQ. This CDR3 contains 15 residues. V lost 5 bases to trimming and J lost 7 bases; unmatched junction nucleotides: 10. CDR3 nucleotides: TGTGCCAGCAGCCCCTTAGCGGGAGGGCCCGGAGAGCAGTACTTC. Its protein product is CASSPLAGGPGEQYF.

The gene calls are TRBV15 and TRBJ1-5; D is unclear. The CDR3 runs 14 residues. CDR1 and CDR2 from the germline V gene are LNHNV and YYDKDF (reference sequence). V was pared by 2 bases and J by 5 bases, with 10 bases between. CDR3 in DNA: TGTGCCACCAGCAGACCGTCAGTTGATCAGCCCCAGCATTTT. This codes for CATSRPSVDQPQHF.